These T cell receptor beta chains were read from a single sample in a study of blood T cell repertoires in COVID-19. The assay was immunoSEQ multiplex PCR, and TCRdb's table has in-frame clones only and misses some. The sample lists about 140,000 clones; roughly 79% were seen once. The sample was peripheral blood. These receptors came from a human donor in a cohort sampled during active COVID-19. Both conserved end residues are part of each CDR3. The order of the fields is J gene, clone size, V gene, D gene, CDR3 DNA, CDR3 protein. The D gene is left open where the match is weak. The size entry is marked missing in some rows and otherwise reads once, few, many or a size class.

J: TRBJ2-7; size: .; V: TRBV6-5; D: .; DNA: TGTGCCAGCACGTTCGGAGGCAACGAGCAGTACTTC; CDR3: CASTFGGNEQYF
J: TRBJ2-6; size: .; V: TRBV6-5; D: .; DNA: TGTGCCAGCAGGGGAGGGGGTTCTGGGGCCAACGTCCTGACTTTC; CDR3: CASRGGGSGANVLTF
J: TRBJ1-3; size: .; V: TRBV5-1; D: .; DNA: TGCGCCAGCAGCTTGGATTGGGGCCCTGGAAACACCATATATTTT; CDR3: CASSLDWGPGNTIYF
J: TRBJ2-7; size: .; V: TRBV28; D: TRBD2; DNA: TGTGCCAGCAGTTTAGTGGGCGGGAGGGCGTCCTACGAGCAGTACTTC; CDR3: CASSLVGGRASYEQYF
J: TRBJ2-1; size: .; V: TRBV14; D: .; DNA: TGTGCCAGCAGCTTCCGGGGGACGACGCATAATGAGCAGTTCTTC; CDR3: CASSFRGTTHNEQFF
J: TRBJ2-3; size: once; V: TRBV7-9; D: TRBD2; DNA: TGTGCCAGCAGCTTAGTTTGGCAGCGGGACTCTAGCACAGATACGCAGTATTTT; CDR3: CASSLVWQRDSSTDTQYF
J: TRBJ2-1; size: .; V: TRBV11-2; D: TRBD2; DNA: TGTGCCAGCGCGCTCCTCCGGACTAGCGGTGTCAGCTCCTACAATGAGCAGTTCTTC; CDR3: CASALLRTSGVSSYNEQFF
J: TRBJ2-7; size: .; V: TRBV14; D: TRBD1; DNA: TGTGCCAGCAGCCAAGAAAAAGGACAGGGTTACTACGAGCAGTACTTC; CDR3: CASSQEKGQGYYEQYF
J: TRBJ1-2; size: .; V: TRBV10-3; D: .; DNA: TGTGCCATCAGCAGGGACACCTCTAACTATGGCTACACCTTC; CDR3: CAISRDTSNYGYTF
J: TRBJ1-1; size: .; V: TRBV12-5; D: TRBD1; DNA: TGTGCTAGTGGTAAAACAGGGGGCAGCTGGACTGAAGCTTTCTTT; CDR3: CASGKTGGSWTEAFF